This T cell receptor beta chain was retrieved from a study of cytomegalovirus exposure and HLA in healthy donors. Study-wide points: Within an earlier analysis, most TCR beta V segments proved productive either about 87% or about 30% of the time. Roughly uniform depth of sequencing across donors was assumed in presence/absence analyses.

Comment on this clone: What it binds is not known.

The CDR3 is 14 amino acids. V was pared by 5 bases and J by 0 bases, with 11 bases between. The V gene's germline CDR1 is SGHVS and CDR2 FQNEAQ. The PCR used 60 Vbeta and 13 Jbeta primers. Repertoires were generated with immunoSEQ multiplex PCR, while TCRdb's copy carries only in-frame clones and drops some. This table has about 110,000 clones, roughly 80% appearing once. Sequenced material: PBMCs. The TCR sequence derives from a woman between 25 and 40 years old in good health and CMV-seropositive. The chain recombines TRBV7-8 with TRBJ2-7; a possible D gene is TRBD2 (5 bases). The CDR3 DNA reads as TGTGCCAGCAGCCCCCGGGAAAGCTCCTACGAGCAGTACTTC. Its protein is CASSPRESSYEQYF.